Following are 18 T cell receptor beta chains from one sample sequenced in a study of T cell clonality in common variable immunodeficiency. Study results and limitations: Reportedly, TCR beta sequences from common variable immunodeficiency showed fewer deletions and N-nucleotide insertions.

The assay was immunoSEQ multiplex PCR, and TCRdb's table has in-frame clones only and misses some. The specimen has some 22,000 clones, none found just once. Antigens of these TCRs are unknown. The sequencing sample was made of peripheral blood mononuclear cells. Every receptor here comes from a human donor with common variable immunodeficiency.

This clone came up many times. The read halts 3 residues ahead of the CDR3 end, with the missing end drawn from the germline J gene. This chain joins TRBV20-1 and TRBJ2-2; maybe TRBD2 (5 bases). Germline assignment: CDR1 DFQATT and CDR2 SNEGSKA (reference sequence). Trimming took off 6 bases at V and 2 bases at J, with 10 bases between the two ends. The length of the CDR3 is 13 residues. CDR3 DNA (partial): TGCAGTGCAATAGCGACTAACACCGGGGAG. Translating it yields CSAIATNTGE. The CDR3 as a whole reads CSAIATNTGELFF.

The sample holds many counts of this clone. The read comes to an end 3 residues before the CDR3 does, leaving the germline J gene to fill in the end. This chain uses TRBV20-1 with TRBJ2-3, with TRBD2 matching over 9 bases. With 4 bases clipped from V and 4 bases from J, the junction kept 3 bases outside the gene matches. The CDR3 consists of 13 residues. Per germline, CDR1 DFQATT and CDR2 SNEGSKA (reference sequence). This CDR3 is CSAILAGSDTQYF. The sequenced CDR3 bases are TGCAGTGCTATTCTAGCGGGATCAGATACG.

This clone was detected a few times. The sequence runs out 3 residues before the end of the CDR3; the remainder is reconstructed from the germline J gene. This chain connects TRBV7-9 to TRBJ1-1; D gene ambiguous. The V gene's germline CDR1 is SEHNR and CDR2 FQNEAQ (reference sequence). The CDR3 loop spans 13 amino acids. V dropped 5 bases and J dropped 1 base, with 8 bases sitting between them. The CDR3 bases that were read are TGTGCCAGCAGCCCCATCGGGAACACTGAA. Amino acid sequence: CASSPIGNTE. The entire CDR3 is CASSPIGNTEAFF.

About this clone itself: Read coverage stops 3 residues before the CDR3 terminus; the germline J gene supplies the remainder. The chain links TRBV7-9 to TRBJ1-2, with TRBD1 identical over 7 bases. Losses at the gene ends were 1 base for V and 6 bases for J; bases not matched to a gene: 8. Germline CDR1 is SEHNR and CDR2 is FQNEAQ (reference sequence). The CDR3 covers 15 residues. This chain's CDR3 is CASSLVGQGEDGYTF. CDR3 DNA, as far as it was read: TGTGCCAGCAGCTTAGTCGGTCAGGGGGAGGATGGC.

About this clone: From the germline J gene comes the end of the CDR3, since the read stops 3 residues before it. The J gene is TRBJ2-2, the V gene TRBV6-1; 8 positions match TRBD2. Germline CDR1 MNHNS, CDR2 SASEGT. The CDR3 is made up of 15 amino acids. With V trimmed by 4 bases and J by 3 bases, 4 bases remained unmatched. The covered CDR3 bases are TGTGCCAGCAGTGGACAACTAGCGGACACCGGGGAG. Translation: CASSGQLADTGE. The whole CDR3 is CASSGQLADTGELFF.

A remark on this clone: The CDR3 goes on 3 residues after the read ends, and that part is filled in from the germline J gene. This sequence joins TRBV5-1 and TRBJ2-5, with D possibly TRBD2 on 6 matching bases. CDR1 is SGHRS, CDR2 YFSETQ, per germline. The CDR3 contains 13 residues. V was clipped by 5 bases and J by 5 bases, with 13 bases between them. The CDR3 is CASRFTGEETQYF. The CDR3 DNA, read in part, is TGCGCCAGCAGATTCACGGGGGAGGAGACC.

This clone was seen repeatedly, ten times or more. The CDR3 goes on 3 residues after the read ends, and that part is filled in from the germline J gene. This chain uses TRBV4-2 with TRBJ2-1; 9 bases are a match to TRBD2. Germline V gene sequence: CDR1 LGHNA, CDR2 YNFKEQ. This CDR3 region has 17 residues. V was clipped by 4 bases and J by 7 bases; unmatched bases: 14. The chain's CDR3 is CASSLGWDSGRENEQFF. Partial CDR3 DNA: TGTGCCAGCAGCCTCGGGTGGGATAGCGGGAGAGAAAATGAG.

With respect to this clone: Read data end 3 residues before the CDR3 end; the end is taken from the germline J gene. The chain carries TRBV2 and TRBJ2-7; 12 nucleotides match TRBD2. The germline V gene has CDR1 SNHLY and CDR2 FYNNEI. The CDR3 runs to 16 residues. The trim removed 1 base at V and 6 bases at J, leaving 7 bases unmatched. CDR3 bases read: TGTGCCAGCAGTGAAGTGAGACTAGCGGGGGCTACCGAG. Its protein is CASSEVRLAGATE. The full CDR3 protein is CASSEVRLAGATEQYF.

This clone was observed a handful of times. A junction end diverges from the germline sequence, so it may reflect a read error. This sample also contains other DNA sequences that code for the same CDR3. CDR3 DNA, as far as it was read: TGTGCCAGCACCTTTGACAGGCGGAACTATAGC. Translation gives CASTFDRRNYS. The full CDR3 sequence reads CASTFDRRNYSYTF. V and J are TRBV7-2 and TRBJ1-2, with D possibly matching TRBD1 (6 bases). The read terminates 3 residues before the CDR3 end, so the remaining end is supplied by the germline J gene. Germline CDR1 SGHTA, CDR2 FQGNSA. This CDR3 is built from 14 residues.

This clone was seen at least ten times. CDR3 bases read: TGTGCCAGCAGGGACAGGGAGTTCACAGATACG. As protein: CASRDREFTDT. The whole CDR3 is CASRDREFTDTQYF. The rearrangement links TRBV2 to TRBJ2-3; 8 bases are a match to TRBD1. The CDR3 extends 3 residues past the end of the read, so its final part is completed from the germline J gene. The germline V gene encodes CDR1 SNHLY and CDR2 FYNNEI. The ends lost 6 bases at V and 2 bases at J; junction bases unmatched: 4. This CDR3 is 14 amino acids long.

This clone came up many times. The CDR3 end lies 3 residues beyond the end of the read and is filled in from the germline J gene. J is TRBJ2-1 and V is TRBV29-1; a possible D gene is TRBD2 (6 bases). The V gene's germline CDR1 is SQVTM and CDR2 ANQGSEA. V lost 1 base and J lost 1, with 11 bases in between. The CDR3 extends over 15 amino acids. CDR3 residues: CSVEAGGLSYNEQFF. The sequenced CDR3 bases are TGCAGCGTTGAAGCCGGGGGTTTGTCCTACAATGAG.

This clone showed up many times. The read halts 3 residues ahead of the CDR3 end, with the missing end drawn from the germline J gene. The chain recombines TRBV18 with TRBJ2-7; D is undetermined. The germline V gene has CDR1 KGHSH and CDR2 LQKENI. The CDR3 is 16 residues long. V dropped 3 bases and J dropped 0 bases, with 15 bases sitting between them. The CDR3 is CASSPWPAQSSYEQYF. CDR3 DNA, as far as it was read: TGTGCCAGCTCACCCTGGCCAGCGCAGAGCTCCTACGAG.

In its sample, this clone was seen a few times. One junction end disagrees with the germline gene, perhaps due to a read error. The read comes to an end 3 residues before the CDR3 does, leaving the germline J gene to fill in the end. The chain links TRBV7-9 to TRBJ2-5; D gene unclear. Germline V gene lookup returns CDR1 SEHNR and CDR2 FQNEAQ (reference sequence). The CDR3 has 13 amino acids. CDR3: CSSSLGRKETQYF. CDR3 DNA, as far as it was read: TGTTCCAGCAGCTTAGGTAGAAAAGAGACC.

Ten or more counts support this clone. Sequencing ends 3 residues short of the CDR3 end; the germline J gene provides the rest. The chain links TRBV6-1 to TRBJ2-7, with 8 bases fitting TRBD1. The CDR3 sequence is 16 residues long. V was pared by 4 bases and J by 3 bases, with 11 bases of the junction left unmatched. In germline, CDR1 is MNHNS, CDR2 SASEGT. CDR3: CASSAVSGTGHYEQYF. Incomplete CDR3 DNA: TGTGCCAGCAGTGCCGTATCCGGGACAGGCCACTACGAG.

The sample holds a few counts of this clone. The CDR3 end is not reached by the read, which stops 3 residues before it; the germline J gene fills it in. The V gene is TRBV5-4, the J gene TRBJ2-7; 8 nucleotides agree with TRBD2. V shed 1 base and J 3 bases; nucleotides not matched to a gene: 9. Germline V CDR1 and CDR2: SGHNT, YYREEE (reference sequence). CDR3 size: 16 residues. The CDR3 protein is CASSLNAQRENYEQYF. The sequenced part of the CDR3 DNA is TGTGCCAGCAGCTTGAACGCACAGCGGGAGAACTACGAG.

To note about this clone: A junction end diverges from the germline sequence, so it may reflect a read error. The read stops 3 residues short of the end of the CDR3; the missing end is completed from the germline J gene. This chain links TRBV7-3 with TRBJ1-2; 9 positions agree with TRBD1. The CDR3 contains 14 residues. In germline, CDR1 is SGHTA, CDR2 FQGTGA. CDR3 bases read: TGTGCCAGCAGCGTAACAGGGGGCGGCTATGGC. As protein: CASSVTGGGYG. The entire CDR3 protein is CASSVTGGGYGYTF.

The sample holds a few counts of this clone. With the read ending 3 residues before the CDR3 end, the germline J gene is used to fill in that end. The V call is TRBV2, the J call TRBJ2-7, with 8 bases that match TRBD1. V shed 9 bases, J shed 1 base, and the junction held 5 bases outside the gene matches. Germline lookup yields CDR1 SNHLY and CDR2 FYNNEI. The CDR3 is 13 amino acids. CDR3 amino acids: CASNRDRSYEQYF. CDR3 DNA, as far as it was read: TGTGCCAGTAACCGGGACAGGTCCTACGAG.

This clone was picked up a small number of times. Sequencing ends 3 residues short of the CDR3 end; the germline J gene provides the rest. The chain carries TRBV7-6 and TRBJ2-5; 8 bases line up with TRBD2. Germline loops: CDR1 SGHVS, CDR2 FNYEAQ. V lost 5 bases, J lost 3 bases, and 11 bases stayed unmatched. The CDR3 contains 16 residues. The covered CDR3 bases are TGTGCCAGCAGCGGGGGGAGCGGGAGAAAAAAAGAGACC. This codes for CASSGGSGRKKET. The entire CDR3 sequence reads CASSGGSGRKKETQYF.